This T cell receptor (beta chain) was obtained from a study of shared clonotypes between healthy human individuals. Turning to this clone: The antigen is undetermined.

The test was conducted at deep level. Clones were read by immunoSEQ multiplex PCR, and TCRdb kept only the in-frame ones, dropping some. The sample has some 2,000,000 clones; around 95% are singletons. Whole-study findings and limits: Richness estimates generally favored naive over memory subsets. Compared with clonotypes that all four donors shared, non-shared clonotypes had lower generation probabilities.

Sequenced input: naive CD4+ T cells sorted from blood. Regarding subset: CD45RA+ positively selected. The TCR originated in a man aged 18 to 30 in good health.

CDR3 protein: CASSEWTGEGYTF. DNA for the CDR3: TGTGCCAGCAGTGAATGGACAGGAGAAGGCTACACCTTC. The chain is built from TRBV2 and TRBJ1-2; 7 bases agree with TRBD1. The germline CDR1 and CDR2 sequences are SNHLY and FYNNEI. The CDR3 consists of 13 residues. V was clipped by 2 bases and J by 8 bases; unmatched bases: 5.